Following are 20 T cell receptor beta chains from one sample sequenced in a study of T cells after yellow fever vaccination. MiXCR was run by TCRdb on the 5' RACE reads, yielding one entry per CDR3 protein. This repertoire shows approximately 510,000 distinct CDR3 sequences, 20% to 25% found once; its top ten account for about a sixth. The material sequenced was PBMCs, taken roughly 20 days after the first yellow fever vaccination. These receptors came from a man between 18 and 29 years old who received the YFV17D yellow fever vaccine.

The chain employs TRBV20-1 and TRBJ2-1; TRBD2 aligns across 9 bases. The germline V gene encodes CDR1 DFQATT and CDR2 SNEGSKA (reference sequence). Trimming cost V 6 bases and J 4 bases; bases outside gene matches: 10. This CDR3 contains 15 residues. This CDR3 reads CSASTRTSGYNEQFF. DNA for the CDR3: TGCAGTGCCTCCACCCGCACTAGCGGGTACAATGAGCAGTTCTTC.

This clonotype was counted between two and nine times. The rearrangement uses TRBV7-8 and TRBJ2-5; 7 bases fit TRBD2. CDR1 and CDR2 from the germline V gene are SGHVS and FQNEAQ. This CDR3 region has 16 residues. J was trimmed by 5 bases and V by 1 base; bases with no gene match: 10. CDR3 loop: CASSLGRLALGETQYF. In DNA form, the CDR3 reads TGTGCCAGCAGCTTAGGGCGACTAGCCCTTGGGGAGACCCAGTACTTC. Complete variable domain (other parts from reference TRBV7-8 and TRBJ2-5): GAGVSQSPRYKVAKRGQDVALRCDPISGHVSLFWYQQALGQGPEFLTYFQNEAQLDKSGLPSDRFFAERPEGSVSTLKIQRTQQEDSAVYLCASSLGRLALGETQYFGPGTRLLVL.

The sample holds a few counts of this clonotype. J is TRBJ1-5 and V is TRBV5-1, with a weak D call TRBD1 (5 bases). CDR1 and CDR2 (germline): SGHRS, YFSETQ. The CDR3 extends over 14 amino acids. V was pared by 1 base and J by 7 bases, with 12 bases between. CDR3 coding DNA: TGCGCCAGCAGCTTGAGTGGGGGTGTGCAGCCCCAGCATTTT. This translates into CASSLSGGVQPQHF.

The chain recombines TRBV30 with TRBJ1-5; D unclear. Per the germline V gene, CDR1 is GTSNPN and CDR2 is SVGIG (reference sequence). V was cut by 2 bases and J by 5 bases, with 10 bases left in between. The CDR3 is 13 amino acids. CDR3 region: CAWSRRPDQPQHF. CDR3 DNA sequence: TGTGCCTGGAGTCGCAGACCCGATCAGCCCCAGCATTTT.

This clonotype occurred a few times. The chain carries TRBV6-6 and TRBJ2-1, with no clear D. The CDR3 is 13 amino acids. Germline lookup yields CDR1 MNHNY and CDR2 SVGAGI (reference sequence). Between the trimmed V and J ends, which lost 0 bases and 7 bases, there was a span of 7 bases. The CDR3 DNA is TGTGCCAGCAGTTACTCATTGTATAATGAGCAGTTCTTC. It is translated as CASSYSLYNEQFF.

The CDR3 coding sequence is TGTGCCACCAGCCTAAAATCCTACGAGCAGTACTTC. This encodes CATSLKSYEQYF. This chain joins TRBV15 and TRBJ2-7, with D uncertain. CDR1 and CDR2 (germline): LNHNV, YYDKDF (reference sequence). CDR3 length: 12 amino acids. V dropped 5 bases and J dropped 1 base, with 6 bases sitting between them. Full variable domain (remainder filled in from reference TRBV15 and TRBJ2-7): DAMVIQNPRYQVTQFGKPVTLSCSQTLNHNVMYWYQQKSSQAPKLLFHYYDKDFNNEADTPDNFQSRRPNTSFCFLDIRSPGLGDTAMYLCATSLKSYEQYFGPGTRLTVT.

This rearrangement joins TRBV6-6 to TRBJ2-7; D is undetermined. The CDR3 spans 11 residues. Trimming removed 6 bases from V and 2 bases from J, with 5 bases in between. CDR1 and CDR2 (germline): MNHNY, SVGAGI (reference sequence). For the CDR3, the DNA is TGTGCCAGCAGAACAGCCTACGAGCAGTACTTC. It specifies CASRTAYEQYF.

The rearrangement joins TRBV18 to TRBJ2-2; 7 bases fit TRBD1. After removal of 1 base from V and 2 bases from J, the junction contained 4 bases not matched to a gene. From germline, CDR1 is KGHSH and CDR2 LQKENI. The CDR3 is 16 residues long. The CDR3 is CASSPQRTGNTGELFF. The CDR3 DNA reads as TGTGCCAGCTCACCACAGAGGACAGGAAACACCGGGGAGCTGTTTTTT.

The J gene is TRBJ1-1, the V gene TRBV30; D perhaps matches TRBD1 (5 bases). V lost 3 bases, J lost 1 base, and 15 bases lay in between. CDR3 length: 15 amino acids. CDR1 is GTSNPN, CDR2 SVGIG, per germline (reference sequence). The CDR3 DNA follows: TGTGCCTGGAGAACACAGGCCGGAGGGAACACTGAAGCTTTCTTT. It yields the protein CAWRTQAGGNTEAFF.

This chain connects TRBV7-9 to TRBJ2-3, with TRBD2 as a possible D gene (5 bases). The V and J ends lost 3 bases and 2 bases respectively, with 12 bases between them. Germline loops: CDR1 SEHNR, CDR2 FQNEAQ (reference sequence). The CDR3 length is 15 residues. CDR3 residues: CASSFSSRDTDTQYF. CDR3 DNA sequence: TGTGCCAGCAGCTTCTCGTCGAGGGACACAGATACGCAGTATTTT.

The rearrangement joins TRBV27 to TRBJ1-2; D is unclear. In germline, CDR1 is MNHEY, CDR2 SMNVEV (reference sequence). V lost 3 bases and J lost 7, with 21 bases in between. This CDR3 has 16 residues. The CDR3 is CASSLVSSPRSSGYTF. The CDR3 nucleotides read TGTGCCAGCAGTTTGGTATCCTCTCCGAGATCTTCTGGCTACACCTTC.

The chain recombines TRBV7-8 with TRBJ2-7, with 7 bases identical to TRBD1. The V gene's germline CDR1 is SGHVS and CDR2 FQNEAQ. This CDR3 is 17 amino acids long. The V gene end was trimmed by 1 base and the J gene end by 2 bases; junction bases not matched to a gene: 11. In DNA form, the CDR3 reads TGTGCCAGCAGCTTAGGAATTACAGACAGGGACCCCTACGAGCAGTACTTC. It encodes CASSLGITDRDPYEQYF.

The chain recombines TRBV5-1 with TRBJ2-2; 7 positions match TRBD1. Germline V gives CDR1 SGHRS, CDR2 YFSETQ. The J segment lost 6 bases and the V segment lost 4 bases, leaving 6 bases of the junction unmatched. The CDR3 runs to 14 residues. The CDR3 nucleotides are TGCGCCAGCAGCCCCTTAGGGGGCCCCGGGGAGCTGTTTTTT. Translating it yields CASSPLGGPGELFF.

The chain recombines TRBV29-1 with TRBJ1-1, with D unresolved. Trimming pared 3 bases from V and 0 bases from J, leaving 8 bases between. CDR1 and CDR2 (germline): SQVTM, ANQGSEA. The CDR3 spans 13 residues. The CDR3 region is CSVEQAMNTEAFF. DNA for the CDR3: TGCAGCGTTGAGCAGGCGATGAACACTGAAGCTTTCTTT.

This clonotype appeared a few times. The CDR3 reads CASGQQGAQETQYF. The CDR3 DNA follows: TGTGCCAGCGGCCAGCAGGGGGCCCAAGAGACCCAGTACTTC. The V and J genes are TRBV7-2 and TRBJ2-5, with 8 bases lining up with TRBD1. CDR1 SGHTA and CDR2 FQGNSA come from the germline V gene. The CDR3 is made up of 14 amino acids. V gave up 8 bases and J gave up 1 base; unmatched junction bases: 6.

CDR3 residues: CATNSRGNQPQHF. CDR3 coding DNA: TGTGCCACCAATAGCCGGGGCAATCAGCCCCAGCATTTT. This sequence joins TRBV6-2 or TRBV6-3 and TRBJ1-5; D gene uncertain. The CDR3 runs 13 residues. Between the trimmed V and J ends, which lost 10 bases and 2 bases, there was a span of 12 bases. Germline CDR1 MNHEY, CDR2 SVGEGT.

This chain links TRBV5-1 with TRBJ2-1, with 8 bases identical to TRBD2. Per the germline V gene, CDR1 is SGHRS and CDR2 is YFSETQ. Trimming cost V 5 bases and J 1 base; bases outside gene matches: 8. The CDR3 loop spans 16 amino acids. CDR3 residues: CASSSNRGGSYNEQFF. Here the CDR3 DNA reads TGCGCCAGCAGTTCAAACCGGGGGGGATCCTACAATGAGCAGTTCTTC.

The genes are TRBV7-9 and TRBJ2-1; possible D gene TRBD2, 6 bases. The CDR3 is made up of 14 amino acids. V lost 10 bases and J 6 bases, leaving 19 bases between the germline ends. The germline gives CDR1 SEHNR, CDR2 FQNEAQ (reference sequence). The CDR3 nucleotides are TGTGCCATCCAGGCTTGGGGGGTTTTCAATGAGCAGTTCTTC. It specifies CAIQAWGVFNEQFF.

J is TRBJ2-6 and V is TRBV6-1, with D perhaps TRBD1 or TRBD2 (5 bases each). The CDR3 covers 14 residues. Germline CDR1 reads MNHNS; CDR2 reads SASEGT. Trimming removed 8 bases from V and 2 bases from J, with 10 bases in between. CDR3 coding DNA: TGTGCCAGCGGGACGTTCGCTGGGGCCAACGTCCTGACTTTC. As protein: CASGTFAGANVLTF.

This clonotype was detected ten times or more. The CDR3 sequence: CASSQGEAHWQETQYF. The CDR3 DNA sequence: TGCGCCAGCAGCCAAGGGGAAGCCCACTGGCAAGAGACCCAGTACTTC. The chain links TRBV4-3 to TRBJ2-5; D is unclear. CDR3 length equals 16 residues. From germline, CDR1 is LGHNA and CDR2 YSLEER. The V end lost 1 base, the J end lost 2 bases, and 14 bases lay between the germline ends.